These 16 T cell receptor beta chains were all obtained from the same sample, sequenced in a study of blood T cell repertoires in COVID-19. Libraries were prepared by immunoSEQ multiplex PCR; TCRdb keeps only in-frame clonotypes and omits some of them. Counted here are about 410,000 clones, roughly 90% occurring once; the ten biggest clones make up more than 1.4%. Sequencing was carried out using peripheral blood. The receptors here all came from a woman younger than 45 with active or convalescent COVID-19.

The genes are TRBV29-1 and TRBJ2-7, with D perhaps matching TRBD1 (5 bases). V was pared by 5 bases and J by 1 base, with 9 bases between. CDR1 is SQVTM, CDR2 ANQGSEA, per germline. This CDR3 is built from 12 residues. Here the CDR3 DNA reads TGCAGCGTTATCAGGGATTCCTACGAGCAGTACTTC. It is translated as CSVIRDSYEQYF.

The chain uses TRBV5-1 and TRBJ2-5, with 7 bases aligning to TRBD2. V trimming: 2 bases; J trimming: 2 bases; junction bases outside the gene matches: 9. The germline gives CDR1 SGHRS, CDR2 YFSETQ. There are 16 residues in the CDR3. CDR3: CASSFSLAEPQETQYF. CDR3 nucleotide sequence: TGCGCCAGCAGCTTCTCCCTAGCGGAACCTCAAGAGACCCAGTACTTC.

The chain links TRBV5-6 to TRBJ1-6; D gene unclear. The CDR3 covers 13 residues. V was pared by 3 bases and J by 4 bases, with 5 bases between. Germline V gene sequence: CDR1 SGHDT, CDR2 YYEEEE. The CDR3 sequence is CASSSPYNSPLHF. The CDR3 coding sequence is TGTGCCAGCAGCTCCCCGTATAATTCACCCCTCCACTTT.

This chain links TRBV18 with TRBJ2-7, with D perhaps TRBD2 (6 bases). From germline, CDR1 is KGHSH and CDR2 LQKENI. CDR3 length equals 14 residues. Trimming pared 3 bases from V and 7 bases from J, leaving 16 bases between. The CDR3 loop is CASSPGTEPREQYF. The CDR3 DNA sequence: TGTGCCAGCTCACCTGGGACTGAACCTAGAGAGCAGTACTTC.

A single count supports this clone. This rearrangement joins TRBV6-1 to TRBJ1-1; D call uncertain. CDR3 length: 15 amino acids. Trimming pared 0 bases from V and 0 bases from J, leaving 8 bases between. Germline CDR1 is MNHNS and CDR2 is SASEGT. The CDR3 protein is CASSEAREMNTEAFF. In DNA, the CDR3 is TGTGCCAGCAGTGAAGCGAGGGAGATGAACACTGAAGCTTTCTTT.

The chain recombines TRBV11-2 with TRBJ2-1; TRBD2 is a possible D gene (7 bases). Trimming took 1 base from V and 4 from J, leaving 11 bases between them. Germline assignment: CDR1 SGHAT and CDR2 FQNNGV. The CDR3 loop spans 15 amino acids. CDR3 residues: CASSLVGGPYNEQFF. DNA of the CDR3: TGTGCCAGCAGCTTAGTGGGGGGGCCGTACAATGAGCAGTTCTTC.

The chain uses TRBV11-2 and TRBJ1-3, with D maybe TRBD1 (5 bases). Germline V CDR1 and CDR2: SGHAT, FQNNGV. The V end was cut by 5 bases, the J end by 0 bases, with 20 bases between. The CDR3 is 18 residues long. The DNA of the CDR3 is TGTGCCAGCAGCCCCCGGGCGACAGTTTTGAGCTCTGGAAACACCATATATTTT. Translation: CASSPRATVLSSGNTIYF.

This rearrangement joins TRBV29-1 to TRBJ1-2; 7 bases agree with TRBD1. This CDR3 has 14 amino acids. With 0 bases clipped from V and 7 bases from J, the junction kept 8 bases outside the gene matches. Germline loops: CDR1 SQVTM, CDR2 ANQGSEA. The DNA of the CDR3 is TGCAGCGTTGAAGATGGTCAGGCAGGGGGTGGCTACACCTTC. Translated: CSVEDGQAGGGYTF.

The chain uses TRBV19 and TRBJ1-5; possible D gene TRBD1, 5 bases. The germline V gene encodes CDR1 LNHDA and CDR2 SQIVND (reference sequence). Trimming pared 3 bases from V and 2 bases from J, leaving 14 bases between. CDR3 length equals 16 residues. The CDR3 DNA is TGTGCCAGTAGTATGGGGCCTTATCGGGGCAATCAGCCCCAGCATTTT. This sequence encodes CASSMGPYRGNQPQHF.

The chain employs TRBV20-1 and TRBJ1-5; D uncertain. Trimming pared 0 bases from V and 11 bases from J, leaving 8 bases between. Germline V gives CDR1 DFQATT, CDR2 SNEGSKA (reference sequence). The CDR3 is made up of 11 amino acids. CDR3 DNA sequence: TGCAGTGCTAGAGATGGTGGAGCCCAGCATTTT. This gives the protein CSARDGGAQHF.

V is TRBV19 and J is TRBJ2-3, with 8 nucleotides matching TRBD2. V shed 2 bases, J shed 0 bases, and the junction held 16 bases outside the gene matches. Germline V lookup: CDR1 LNHDA, CDR2 SQIVND (reference sequence). This CDR3 comprises 20 residues. The CDR3, as DNA: TGTGCCAGTAGTATAAGCAACCCATCGGGACTAGATGTTAGCACAGATACGCAGTATTTT. Its protein is CASSISNPSGLDVSTDTQYF.

This clone was recorded only once. The chain recombines TRBV7-9 with TRBJ2-2; 12 bases line up with TRBD2. CDR1 and CDR2 from the germline V gene are SEHNR and FQNEAQ (reference sequence). V lost 5 bases to trimming and J lost 4 bases; unmatched junction nucleotides: 5. This CDR3 region has 16 residues. The CDR3 coding sequence is TGTGCCAGCAGCCCTAGGACTAGCGGGATCACCGGGGAGCTGTTTTTT. This codes for CASSPRTSGITGELFF.

This chain uses TRBV4-1 with TRBJ1-2; 9 nucleotides line up with TRBD1. The CDR3 runs to 15 residues. The trim removed 4 bases at V and 4 bases at J, leaving 7 bases unmatched. Germline assignment: CDR1 MGHRA and CDR2 YSYEKL. In DNA form, the CDR3 reads TGCGCCAGCAGCCTACGACAGGGGGGAGGCTATGGCTACACCTTC. It specifies CASSLRQGGGYGYTF.

The rearrangement joins TRBV30 to TRBJ2-7; the match to TRBD1 covers 8 bases. Germline V gives CDR1 GTSNPN, CDR2 SVGIG (reference sequence). Trimming at V came to 4 bases and at J to 2 bases, leaving 10 bases not matched to a gene. The CDR3 covers 15 residues. CDR3 in DNA: TGTGCCTGGATCCCTGGACAGGGAAGGGCCTACGAGCAGTACTTC. It codes for CAWIPGQGRAYEQYF. Full variable domain (outside the CDR3, taken from reference TRBV30 and TRBJ2-7): SQTIHQWPATLVQPVGSPLSLECTVEGTSNPNLYWYRQAAGRGLQLLFYSVGIGQISSEVPQNLSASRPQDRQFILSSKKLLLSDSGFYLCAWIPGQGRAYEQYFGPGTRLTVT.

The chain combines TRBV7-2 with TRBJ1-3, with a possible D match to TRBD1 (5 bases). CDR3 length: 16 residues. Germline V gene sequence: CDR1 SGHTA, CDR2 FQGNSA. The V gene lost 5 bases and the J gene lost 6 bases, with 20 bases spanning the gap. CDR3: CASSTSGFNGLNTIYF. The CDR3, as DNA: TGTGCCAGCAGCACCTCAGGGTTTAACGGGCTAAACACCATATATTTT.

In this sample, this clone turned up once. The chain combines TRBV6-5 with TRBJ1-1; 9 nucleotides line up with TRBD1. Looked up from germline, CDR1 is MNHEY and CDR2 is SVGAGI. CDR3 size: 15 residues. V dropped 8 bases and J dropped 4; count of bases not matched to a gene: 11. CDR3: CASRTGGDPITEAFF. CDR3 nucleotide sequence: TGTGCCAGCCGAACAGGGGGCGATCCGATCACTGAAGCTTTCTTT.